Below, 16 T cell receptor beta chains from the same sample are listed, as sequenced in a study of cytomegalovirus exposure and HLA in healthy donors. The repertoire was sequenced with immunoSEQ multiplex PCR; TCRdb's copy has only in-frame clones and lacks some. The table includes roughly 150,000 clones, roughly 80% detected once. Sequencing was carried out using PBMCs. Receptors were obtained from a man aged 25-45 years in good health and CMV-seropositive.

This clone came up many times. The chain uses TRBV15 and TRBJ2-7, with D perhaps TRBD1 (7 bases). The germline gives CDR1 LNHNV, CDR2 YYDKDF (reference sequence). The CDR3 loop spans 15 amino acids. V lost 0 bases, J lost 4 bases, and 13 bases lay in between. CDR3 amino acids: CATSRDRAGGYEQYF. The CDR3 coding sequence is TGTGCCACCAGCAGAGATAGGGCAGGGGGGTACGAGCAGTACTTC.

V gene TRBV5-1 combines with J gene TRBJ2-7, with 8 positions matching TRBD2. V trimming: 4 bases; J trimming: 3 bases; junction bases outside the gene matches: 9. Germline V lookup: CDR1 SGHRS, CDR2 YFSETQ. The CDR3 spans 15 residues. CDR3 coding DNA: TGCGCCAGCAGCCATCGGGGGGGCGCCATCTACGAGCAGTACTTC. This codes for CASSHRGGAIYEQYF.

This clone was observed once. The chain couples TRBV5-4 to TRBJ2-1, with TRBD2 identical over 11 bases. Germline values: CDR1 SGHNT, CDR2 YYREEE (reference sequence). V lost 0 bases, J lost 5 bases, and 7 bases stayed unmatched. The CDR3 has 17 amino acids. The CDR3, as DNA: TGTGCCAGCAGCTTGGGGCCGGGACTAGCGGCCAACAATGAGCAGTTCTTC. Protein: CASSLGPGLAANNEQFF.

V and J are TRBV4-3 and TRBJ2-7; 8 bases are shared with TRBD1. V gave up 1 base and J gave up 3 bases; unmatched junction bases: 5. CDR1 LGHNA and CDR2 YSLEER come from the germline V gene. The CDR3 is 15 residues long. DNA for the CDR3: TGCGCCAGCAGCCAAGGTAGCACAGGGGGCTACGAGCAGTACTTC. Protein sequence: CASSQGSTGGYEQYF.

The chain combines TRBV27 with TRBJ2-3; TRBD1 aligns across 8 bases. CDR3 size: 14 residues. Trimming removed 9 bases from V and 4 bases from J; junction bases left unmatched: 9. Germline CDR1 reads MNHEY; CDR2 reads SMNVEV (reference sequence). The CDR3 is CAREGQGTPDTQYF. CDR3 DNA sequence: TGTGCCAGGGAAGGACAGGGAACCCCAGATACGCAGTATTTT.

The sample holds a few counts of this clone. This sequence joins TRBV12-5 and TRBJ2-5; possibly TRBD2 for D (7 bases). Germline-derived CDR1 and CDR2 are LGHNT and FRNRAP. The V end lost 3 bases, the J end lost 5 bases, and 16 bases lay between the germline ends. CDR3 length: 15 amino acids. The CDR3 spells CASGFGGRGIETQYF. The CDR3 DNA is TGTGCTAGTGGTTTCGGGGGGCGAGGGATCGAGACCCAGTACTTC.

The DNA of the CDR3 is TGTGCCAGCAGCCAAGCTCTGACAGGAGGTGAAAAACTGTTTTTT. This sequence encodes CASSQALTGGEKLFF. This chain joins TRBV14 and TRBJ1-4; perhaps TRBD1 as D (6 bases). This CDR3 region has 15 residues. Trimming removed 1 base at V and 7 bases at J, with 13 bases between. Germline V lookup: CDR1 SGHDN, CDR2 FVKESK. The whole variable domain, remainder taken from reference TRBV14 and TRBJ1-4, is EAGVTQFPSHSVIEKGQTVTLRCDPISGHDNLYWYRRVMGKEIKFLLHFVKESKQDESGMPNNRFLAERTGGTYSTLKVQPAELEDSGVYFCASSQALTGGEKLFFGSGTQLSVL.

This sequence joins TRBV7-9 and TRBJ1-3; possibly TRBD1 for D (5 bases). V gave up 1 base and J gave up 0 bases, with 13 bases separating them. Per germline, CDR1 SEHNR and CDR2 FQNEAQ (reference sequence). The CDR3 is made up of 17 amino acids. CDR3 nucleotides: TGTGCCAGCAGCTTAGTGGACACCTTGTCCTCTGGAAACACCATATATTTT. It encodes CASSLVDTLSSGNTIYF.

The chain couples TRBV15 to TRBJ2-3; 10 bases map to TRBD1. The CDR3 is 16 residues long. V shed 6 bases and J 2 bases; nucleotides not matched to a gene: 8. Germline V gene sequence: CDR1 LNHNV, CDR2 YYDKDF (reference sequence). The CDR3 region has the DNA TGTGCCACCAGTTACGGACAGGGGGGTATCACAGATACGCAGTATTTT. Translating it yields CATSYGQGGITDTQYF.

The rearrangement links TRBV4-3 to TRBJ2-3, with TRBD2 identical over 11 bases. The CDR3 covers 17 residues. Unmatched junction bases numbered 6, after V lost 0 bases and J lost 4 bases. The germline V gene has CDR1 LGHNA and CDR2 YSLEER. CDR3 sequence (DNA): TGCGCCAGCAGCCAAGACCCTAGCGGGGGGCCCTCAGATACGCAGTATTTT. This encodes CASSQDPSGGPSDTQYF.

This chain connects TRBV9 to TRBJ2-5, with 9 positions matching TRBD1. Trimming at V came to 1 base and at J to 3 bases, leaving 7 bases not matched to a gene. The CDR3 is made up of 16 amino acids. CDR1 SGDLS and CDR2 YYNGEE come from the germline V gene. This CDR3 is CASSVITGGVKETQYF. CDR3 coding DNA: TGTGCCAGCAGCGTAATTACAGGGGGCGTAAAAGAGACCCAGTACTTC.

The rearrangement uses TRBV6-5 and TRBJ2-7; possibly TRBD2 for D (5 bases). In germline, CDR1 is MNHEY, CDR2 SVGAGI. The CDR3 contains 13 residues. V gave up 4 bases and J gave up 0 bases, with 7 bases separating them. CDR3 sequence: CASSSRGSYEQYF. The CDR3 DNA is TGTGCCAGCAGTTCCCGGGGCTCCTACGAGCAGTACTTC.

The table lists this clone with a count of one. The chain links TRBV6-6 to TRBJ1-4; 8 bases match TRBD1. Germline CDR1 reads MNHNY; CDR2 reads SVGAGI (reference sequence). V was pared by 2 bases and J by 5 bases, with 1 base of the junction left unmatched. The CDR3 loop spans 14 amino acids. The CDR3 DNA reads TGTGCCAGCAGTTACGCAGGGGGCAATGAAAAACTGTTTTTT. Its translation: CASSYAGGNEKLFF.

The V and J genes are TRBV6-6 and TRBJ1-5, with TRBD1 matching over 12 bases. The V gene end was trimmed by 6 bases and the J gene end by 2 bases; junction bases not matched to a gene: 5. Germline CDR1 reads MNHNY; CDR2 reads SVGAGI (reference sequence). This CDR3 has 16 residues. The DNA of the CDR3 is TGTGCCAGCAGCCCGGGACAGGGGGCGCGCAATCAGCCCCAGCATTTT. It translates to CASSPGQGARNQPQHF.

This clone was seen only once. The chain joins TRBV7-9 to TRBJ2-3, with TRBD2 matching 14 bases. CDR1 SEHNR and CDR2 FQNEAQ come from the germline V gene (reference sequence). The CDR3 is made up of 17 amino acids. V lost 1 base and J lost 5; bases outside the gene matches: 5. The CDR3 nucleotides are TGTGCCAGCAGCTTAGGGGTGACTAGCGGGGGGGAAGATACGCAGTATTTT. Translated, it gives CASSLGVTSGGEDTQYF.

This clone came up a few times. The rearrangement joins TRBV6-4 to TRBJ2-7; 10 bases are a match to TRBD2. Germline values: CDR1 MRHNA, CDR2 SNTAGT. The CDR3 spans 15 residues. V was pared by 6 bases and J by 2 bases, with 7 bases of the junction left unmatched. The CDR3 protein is CASSELAGAAYEQYF. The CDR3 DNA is TGTGCCAGCAGCGAGCTAGCGGGGGCAGCCTACGAGCAGTACTTC.